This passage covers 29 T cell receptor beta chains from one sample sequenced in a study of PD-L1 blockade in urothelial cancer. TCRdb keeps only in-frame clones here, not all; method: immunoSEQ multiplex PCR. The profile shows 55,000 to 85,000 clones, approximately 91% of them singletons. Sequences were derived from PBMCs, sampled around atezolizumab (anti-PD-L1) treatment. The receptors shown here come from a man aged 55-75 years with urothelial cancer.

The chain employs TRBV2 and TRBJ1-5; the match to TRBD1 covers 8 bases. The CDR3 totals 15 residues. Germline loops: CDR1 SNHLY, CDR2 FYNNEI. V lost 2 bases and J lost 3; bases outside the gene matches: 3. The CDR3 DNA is TGTGCCAGCAGTGAACAGGGGGCGTTCAATCAGCCCCAGCATTTT. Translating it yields CASSEQGAFNQPQHF.

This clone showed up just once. This CDR3 is CASSPGGSGELFF. As DNA, the CDR3 is TGTGCCAGCAGCCCGGGGGGGTCCGGGGAGCTGTTTTTT. The chain joins TRBV11-3 to TRBJ2-2; 8 positions agree with TRBD2. V lost 5 bases and J lost 6; bases outside the gene matches: 2. The CDR3 totals 13 residues. CDR1 is SGHNT, CDR2 YENEEA, per germline.

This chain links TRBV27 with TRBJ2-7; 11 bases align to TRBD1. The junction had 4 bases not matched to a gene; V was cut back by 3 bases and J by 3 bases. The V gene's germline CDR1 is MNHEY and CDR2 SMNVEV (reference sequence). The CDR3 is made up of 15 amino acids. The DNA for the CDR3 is TGTGCCAGCAGTTTGCCGGGACAGGGGGTCTACGAGCAGTACTTC. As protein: CASSLPGQGVYEQYF.

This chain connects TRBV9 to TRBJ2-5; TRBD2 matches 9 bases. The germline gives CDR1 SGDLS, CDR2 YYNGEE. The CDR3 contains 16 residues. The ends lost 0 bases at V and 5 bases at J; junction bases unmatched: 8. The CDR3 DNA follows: TGTGCCAGCAGCGTAGGTAGTAGCGGGGGACGGGAGACCCAGTACTTC. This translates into CASSVGSSGGRETQYF.

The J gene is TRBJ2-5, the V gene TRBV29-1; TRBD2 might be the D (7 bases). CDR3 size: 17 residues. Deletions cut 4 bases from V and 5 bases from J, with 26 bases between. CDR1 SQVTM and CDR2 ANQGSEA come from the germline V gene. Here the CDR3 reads CSVGGEGRGGVSETQYF. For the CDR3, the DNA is TGCAGCGTTGGGGGGGAGGGCCGCGGGGGCGTCTCGGAGACCCAGTACTTC. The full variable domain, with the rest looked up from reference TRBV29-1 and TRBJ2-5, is SAVISQKPSRDICQRGTSLTIQCQVDSQVTMMFWYRQQPGQSLTLIATANQGSEATYESGFVIDKFPISRPNLTFSTLTVSNMSPEDSSIYLCSVGGEGRGGVSETQYFGPGTRLLVL.

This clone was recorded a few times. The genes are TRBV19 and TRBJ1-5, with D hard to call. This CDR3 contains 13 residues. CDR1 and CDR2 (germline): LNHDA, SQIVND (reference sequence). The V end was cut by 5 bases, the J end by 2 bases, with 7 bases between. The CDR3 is CASSVIGNQPQHF. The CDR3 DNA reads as TGTGCCAGTAGTGTAATCGGCAATCAGCCCCAGCATTTT. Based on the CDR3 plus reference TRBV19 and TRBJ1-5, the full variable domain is DGGITQSPKYLFRKEGQNVTLSCEQNLNHDAMYWYRQDPGQGLRLIYYSQIVNDFQKGDIAEGYSVSREKKESFPLTVTSAQKNPTAFYLCASSVIGNQPQHFGDGTRLSIL.

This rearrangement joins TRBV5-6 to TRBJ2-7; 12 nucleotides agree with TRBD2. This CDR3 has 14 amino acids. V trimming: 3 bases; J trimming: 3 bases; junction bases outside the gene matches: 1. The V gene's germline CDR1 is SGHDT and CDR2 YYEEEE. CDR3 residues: CASSSLAGGYEQYF. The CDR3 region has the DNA TGTGCCAGCAGCTCACTAGCGGGAGGCTACGAGCAGTACTTC.

The CDR3 is CASSNSGELAYEQYF. CDR3 DNA sequence: TGTGCCAGCAGTAATAGCGGGGAGCTCGCCTACGAGCAGTACTTC. This chain links TRBV6-1 with TRBJ2-7; TRBD2 matches at 8 bases. The CDR3 totals 15 residues. V lost 5 bases and J lost 2; bases outside the gene matches: 8. Germline CDR1 MNHNS, CDR2 SASEGT.

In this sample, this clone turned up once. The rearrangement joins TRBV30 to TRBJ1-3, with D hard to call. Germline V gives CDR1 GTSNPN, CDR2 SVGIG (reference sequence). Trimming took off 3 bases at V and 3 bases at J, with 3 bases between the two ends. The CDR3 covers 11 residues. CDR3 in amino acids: CAWSGGNTIYF. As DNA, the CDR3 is TGTGCCTGGAGCGGTGGAAACACCATATATTTT.

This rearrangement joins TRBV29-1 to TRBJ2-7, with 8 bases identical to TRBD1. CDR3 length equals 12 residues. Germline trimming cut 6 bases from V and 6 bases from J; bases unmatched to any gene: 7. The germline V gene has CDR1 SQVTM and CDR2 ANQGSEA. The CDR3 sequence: CSVEGTGPEQYF. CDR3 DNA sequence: TGCAGCGTAGAGGGGACAGGACCCGAGCAGTACTTC.

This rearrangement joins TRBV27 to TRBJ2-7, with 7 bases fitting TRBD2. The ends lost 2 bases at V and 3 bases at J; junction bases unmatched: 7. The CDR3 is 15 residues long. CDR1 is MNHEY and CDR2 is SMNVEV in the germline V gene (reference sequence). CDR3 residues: CASSLRGGLIYEQYF. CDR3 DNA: TGTGCCAGCAGTTTACGGGGAGGGTTGATCTACGAGCAGTACTTC.

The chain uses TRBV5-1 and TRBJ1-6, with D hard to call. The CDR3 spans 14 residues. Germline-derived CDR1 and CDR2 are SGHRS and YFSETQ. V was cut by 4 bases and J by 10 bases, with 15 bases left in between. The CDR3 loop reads CASSLEGPGSPLHF. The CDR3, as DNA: TGCGCCAGCAGCCTGGAAGGCCCGGGATCACCCCTCCACTTT.

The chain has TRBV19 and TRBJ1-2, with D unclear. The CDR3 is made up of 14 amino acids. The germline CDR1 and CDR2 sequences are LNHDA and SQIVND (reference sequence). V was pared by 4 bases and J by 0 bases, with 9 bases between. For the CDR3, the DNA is TGTGCCAGTAGTAAGGCAGACTCTAACTATGGCTACACCTTC. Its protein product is CASSKADSNYGYTF.

In DNA, the CDR3 is TGTGCCAGCAGTTACTCGAGGATGGGAGATACGCAGTATTTT. Amino acid sequence: CASSYSRMGDTQYF. The gene calls are TRBV6-6 and TRBJ2-3; D call uncertain. V gave up 0 bases and J gave up 5 bases, with 9 bases separating them. From germline, CDR1 is MNHNY and CDR2 SVGAGI (reference sequence). The CDR3 runs to 14 residues.

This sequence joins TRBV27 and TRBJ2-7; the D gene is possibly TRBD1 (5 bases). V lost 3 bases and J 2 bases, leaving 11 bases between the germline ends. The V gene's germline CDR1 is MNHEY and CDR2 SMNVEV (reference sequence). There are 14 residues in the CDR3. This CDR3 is CASSLGPTPYEQYF. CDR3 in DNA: TGTGCCAGCAGTTTGGGGCCCACCCCCTACGAGCAGTACTTC.

The DNA of the CDR3 is TGTGCCAGCAGGACCAGGACAGGGGTTGCTCAGCCCCAGCATTTT. Its translation is CASRTRTGVAQPQHF. The chain couples TRBV28 to TRBJ1-5; TRBD1 agrees at 9 bases. V lost 6 bases and J lost 6; bases outside the gene matches: 9. This CDR3 comprises 15 residues. Germline V gives CDR1 MDHEN, CDR2 SYDVKM. Combining the CDR3 with reference TRBV28 and TRBJ1-5 gives the whole variable domain DVKVTQSSRYLVKRTGEKVFLECVQDMDHENMFWYRQDPGLGLRLIYFSYDVKMKEKGDIPEGYSVSREKKERFSLILESASTNQTSMYLCASRTRTGVAQPQHFGDGTRLSIL.

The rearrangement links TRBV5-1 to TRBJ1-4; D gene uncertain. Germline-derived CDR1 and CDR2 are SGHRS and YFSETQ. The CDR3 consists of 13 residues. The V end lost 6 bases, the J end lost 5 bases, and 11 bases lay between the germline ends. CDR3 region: CASTTQENEKLFF. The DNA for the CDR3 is TGCGCCAGCACCACGCAGGAAAATGAAAAACTGTTTTTT.

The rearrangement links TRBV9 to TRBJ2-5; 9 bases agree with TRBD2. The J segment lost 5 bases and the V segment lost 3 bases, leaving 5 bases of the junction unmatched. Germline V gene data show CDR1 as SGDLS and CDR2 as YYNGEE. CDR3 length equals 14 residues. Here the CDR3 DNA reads TGTGCCAGCAGCGGTAGCGGGAGCCAGGAGACCCAGTACTTC. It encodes CASSGSGSQETQYF.

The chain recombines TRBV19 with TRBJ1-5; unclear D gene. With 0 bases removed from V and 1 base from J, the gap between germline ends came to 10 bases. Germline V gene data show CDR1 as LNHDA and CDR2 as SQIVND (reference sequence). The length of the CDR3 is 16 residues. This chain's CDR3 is CASSIELGRSNQPQHF. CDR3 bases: TGTGCCAGTAGTATAGAGCTAGGGAGAAGCAATCAGCCCCAGCATTTT.

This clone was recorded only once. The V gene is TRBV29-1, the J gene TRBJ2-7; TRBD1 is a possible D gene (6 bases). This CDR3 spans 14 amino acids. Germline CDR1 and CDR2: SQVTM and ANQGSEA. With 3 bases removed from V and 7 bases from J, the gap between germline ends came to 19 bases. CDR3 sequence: CSVDGGRGFGEQYF. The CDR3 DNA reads TGCAGCGTTGATGGTGGCAGGGGATTTGGGGAGCAGTACTTC.

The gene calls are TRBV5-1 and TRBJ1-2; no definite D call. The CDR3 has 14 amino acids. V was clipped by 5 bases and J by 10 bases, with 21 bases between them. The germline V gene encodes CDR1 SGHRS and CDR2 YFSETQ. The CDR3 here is CASSSTVEVFDYTF. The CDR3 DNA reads TGCGCCAGCAGTTCTACAGTGGAAGTTTTTGACTACACCTTC. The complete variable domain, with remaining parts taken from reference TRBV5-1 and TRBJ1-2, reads KAGVTQTPRYLIKTRGQQVTLSCSPISGHRSVSWYQQTPGQGLQFLFEYFSETQRNKGNFPGRFSGRQFSNSRSEMNVSTLELGDSALYLCASSSTVEVFDYTFGSGTRLTVV.

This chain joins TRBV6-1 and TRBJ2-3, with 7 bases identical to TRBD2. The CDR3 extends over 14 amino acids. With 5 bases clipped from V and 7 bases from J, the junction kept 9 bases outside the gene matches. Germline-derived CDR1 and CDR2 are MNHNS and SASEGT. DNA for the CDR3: TGTGCCAGCAGTACTGGGGCGGGAGAATATACGCAGTATTTT. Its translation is CASSTGAGEYTQYF.

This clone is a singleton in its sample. This chain's CDR3 is CATRTGHYGYTF. CDR3 DNA sequence: TGTGCCACCCGGACAGGGCACTATGGCTACACCTTC. The chain employs TRBV6-6 and TRBJ1-2; TRBD1 matches at 8 bases. Germline loops: CDR1 MNHNY, CDR2 SVGAGI (reference sequence). This CDR3 region has 12 residues. The V and J ends lost 10 bases and 3 bases, in that order; junction bases with no gene match: 4.

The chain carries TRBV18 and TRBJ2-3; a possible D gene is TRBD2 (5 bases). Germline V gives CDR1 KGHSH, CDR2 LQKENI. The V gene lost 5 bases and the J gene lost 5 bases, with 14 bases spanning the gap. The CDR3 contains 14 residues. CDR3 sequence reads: CASSGAAQKDTQYF. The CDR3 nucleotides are TGTGCCAGCTCAGGAGCGGCTCAAAAAGATACGCAGTATTTT.

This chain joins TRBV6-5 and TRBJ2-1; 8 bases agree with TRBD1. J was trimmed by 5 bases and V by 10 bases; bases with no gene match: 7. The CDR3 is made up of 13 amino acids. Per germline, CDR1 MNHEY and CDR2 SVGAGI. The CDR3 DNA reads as TGTGCCACGGACAGGGCGCTCGACAATGAGCAGTTCTTC. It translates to CATDRALDNEQFF.

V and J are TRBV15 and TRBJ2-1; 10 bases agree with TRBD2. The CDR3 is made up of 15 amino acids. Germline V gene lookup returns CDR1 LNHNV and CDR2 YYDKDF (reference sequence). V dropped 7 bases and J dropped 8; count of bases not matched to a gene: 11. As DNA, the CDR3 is TGTGCCACCACCGTAAGGGGAGCGGGAGGGGATGAGCAGTTCTTC. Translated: CATTVRGAGGDEQFF.

The CDR3 region is CASSLDSGRGPDEQFF. CDR3 in DNA: TGTGCCAGCAGCTTGGATTCGGGCAGGGGGCCGGATGAGCAGTTCTTC. The J gene is TRBJ2-1, the V gene TRBV7-8; 8 bases line up with TRBD1. Germline-derived CDR1 and CDR2 are SGHVS and FQNEAQ. The CDR3 runs 16 residues. V lost 3 bases to trimming and J lost 8 bases; unmatched junction nucleotides: 12.

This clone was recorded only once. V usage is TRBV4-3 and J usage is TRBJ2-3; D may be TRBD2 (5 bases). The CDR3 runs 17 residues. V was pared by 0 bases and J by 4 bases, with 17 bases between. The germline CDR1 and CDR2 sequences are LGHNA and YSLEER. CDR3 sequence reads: CASSQDLKGGIPDTQYF. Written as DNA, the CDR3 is TGCGCCAGCAGCCAAGATCTGAAAGGAGGCATTCCAGATACGCAGTATTTT.

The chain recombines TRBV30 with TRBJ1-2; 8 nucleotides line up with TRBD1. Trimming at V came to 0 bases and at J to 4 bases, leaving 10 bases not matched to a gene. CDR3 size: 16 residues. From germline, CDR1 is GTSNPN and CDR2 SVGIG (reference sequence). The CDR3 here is CAWSVRDRGGGYGYTF. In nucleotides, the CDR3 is TGTGCCTGGAGTGTACGAGACAGGGGAGGAGGCTATGGCTACACCTTC. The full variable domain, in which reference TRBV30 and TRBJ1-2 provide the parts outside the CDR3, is SQTIHQWPATLVQPVGSPLSLECTVEGTSNPNLYWYRQAAGRGLQLLFYSVGIGQISSEVPQNLSASRPQDRQFILSSKKLLLSDSGFYLCAWSVRDRGGGYGYTFGSGTRLTVV.